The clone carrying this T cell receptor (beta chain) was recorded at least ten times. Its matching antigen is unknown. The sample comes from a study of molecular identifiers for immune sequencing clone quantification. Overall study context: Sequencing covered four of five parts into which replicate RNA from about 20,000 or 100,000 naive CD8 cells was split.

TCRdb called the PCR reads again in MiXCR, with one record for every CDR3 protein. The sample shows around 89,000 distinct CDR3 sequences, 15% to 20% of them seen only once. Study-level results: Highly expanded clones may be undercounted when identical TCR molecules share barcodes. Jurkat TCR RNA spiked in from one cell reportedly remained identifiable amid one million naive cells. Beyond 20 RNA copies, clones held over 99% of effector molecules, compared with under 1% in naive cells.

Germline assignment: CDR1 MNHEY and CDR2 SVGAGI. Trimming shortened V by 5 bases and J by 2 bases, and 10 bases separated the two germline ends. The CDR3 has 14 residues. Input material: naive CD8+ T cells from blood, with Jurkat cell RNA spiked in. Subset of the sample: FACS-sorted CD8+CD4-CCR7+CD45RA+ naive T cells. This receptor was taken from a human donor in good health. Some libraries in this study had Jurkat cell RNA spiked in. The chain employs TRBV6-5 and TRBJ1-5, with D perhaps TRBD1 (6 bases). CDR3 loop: CASSTQGGNQPQHF. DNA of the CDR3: TGTGCCAGCAGTACACAGGGAGGCAATCAGCCCCAGCATTTT.